Listed below are T cell receptor beta chains from one sample, sequenced in a study of blood T cell repertoires in COVID-19. TCRdb keeps only in-frame clones here, not all; method: immunoSEQ multiplex PCR. Counted here are around 150,000 clones, about 90% occurring once; the ten biggest clones make up about 10%. The specimen sequenced was peripheral blood. These receptors were taken from a man aged 50 to 60 with active or convalescent COVID-19. Both conserved end residues are part of each CDR3. A D gene is named only where the DNA matches it firmly. Only part of the rows carry a size: once, few, many, or a class if the clone is expanded.

clone_size	v_call	d_call	j_call	cdr3_nt	cdr3_aa
NA	TRBV28	TRBD1	TRBJ2-4	TGTGCCAGCAACCGAGGGGACAGGACACTAGCCAAAAACATTCAGTACTTC	CASNRGDRTLAKNIQYF
NA	TRBV19	TRBD1	TRBJ2-7	TGTGCCAGTAGTATCACCGGGACAGGTAACTACGAGCAGTACTTC	CASSITGTGNYEQYF
NA	TRBV5-1	NA	TRBJ2-2	TGCGCCAGCCGTTACCAGACAGATCCCGGGGAGCTGTTTTTT	CASRYQTDPGELFF
NA	TRBV4-3	NA	TRBJ1-2	TGCGCCAGCAGCCCCCGACGAGGGGGCTATGGCTACACCTTC	CASSPRRGGYGYTF
NA	TRBV14	NA	TRBJ2-2	TGTGCCAGCAGCCGTCTTGACAGGCAGGGCGCCGGGGAGCTGTTTTTT	CASSRLDRQGAGELFF
once	TRBV6-1	TRBD1	TRBJ1-2	TGTGCCAGCAGTGGGGCGACAGGGATGAGGAGCTATGGCTACACCTTC	CASSGATGMRSYGYTF
NA	TRBV6-2/TRBV6-3	NA	TRBJ2-7	TGTGCCAGCAGTTACTCGAGCCAGGGCCCTGGCGAGCAGTACTTC	CASSYSSQGPGEQYF
NA	TRBV30	TRBD2	TRBJ2-3	TGTGCCTGGAGGATAGCGGGAGGCGCAGATACGCAGTATTTT	CAWRIAGGADTQYF
once	TRBV7-9	NA	TRBJ2-1	TGTGCCAGCGGGGTCGGGAGCAACAACAATGAGCAGTTCTTC	CASGVGSNNNEQFF
NA	TRBV19	TRBD2	TRBJ2-2	TGTGCCGTACGGGGAGGGATAGCGGACACCGGGGAGCTGTTTTTT	CAVRGGIADTGELFF
NA	TRBV29-1	TRBD2	TRBJ2-3	TGCAGCGTTCCCCAAGCGGGATCCACAGATACGCAGTATTTT	CSVPQAGSTDTQYF
once	TRBV9	NA	TRBJ2-3	TGTGCCAGCAGCCAAAGCCCCCGCGGCAGCACAGATACGCAGTATTTT	CASSQSPRGSTDTQYF
NA	TRBV14	TRBD1	TRBJ1-4	TGTGCCAGCAGCCAAGCCAGGACAGGGAACGAAAAACTGTTTTTT	CASSQARTGNEKLFF
NA	TRBV3-1/TRBV3-2	NA	TRBJ2-7	TGTGCCAGCAGCCAAGGGCGGGCGTCCTACGAGCAGTACTTC	CASSQGRASYEQYF
NA	TRBV10-3	TRBD1	TRBJ2-7	TGTGCCATCAGTGGGGGGACAGGCCACTCCTACGAGCAGTACTTC	CAISGGTGHSYEQYF
NA	TRBV6-6	TRBD1	TRBJ2-7	TGTGCCAGCAGGGACAGGGAAAGCTCCTACGAGCAGTACTTC	CASRDRESSYEQYF
NA	TRBV19	NA	TRBJ1-5	TGTGCCAGTAGCGTGCTTGGGGGGAATCAGCCCCAGCATTTT	CASSVLGGNQPQHF
NA	TRBV5-1	TRBD1	TRBJ1-4	TGCGCCAGCAGCCCGGGACAGCTCGATGAAAAACTGTTTTTT	CASSPGQLDEKLFF
NA	TRBV20-1	NA	TRBJ2-3	TGCAGTGCAACTAGAAGAACGCAGTATTTT	CSATRRTQYF
NA	TRBV5-6	NA	TRBJ2-6	TGTGCCAGCAGCAGGGGGTCCTCTGGGGCCAACGTCCTGACTTTC	CASSRGSSGANVLTF
once	TRBV9	TRBD2	TRBJ2-3	TGTGCCAGCAGCCCGAGGGGAAGCGGGGTAAGCACAGATACGCAGTATTTT	CASSPRGSGVSTDTQYF
NA	TRBV4-2	TRBD1	TRBJ2-7	TGTGCCAGCAGCTCCCCCGGGACAGGGTACGTTGGGCAGTACTTC	CASSSPGTGYVGQYF
NA	TRBV6-6	TRBD1	TRBJ2-7	TGTGCCACCGTCGGGACAGGGGCCTCGTCGCAAGCCGAGCAGTACTTC	CATVGTGASSQAEQYF
NA	TRBV18	TRBD2	TRBJ2-7	TGTGCCAGCTCACTCGTCCGGGAGGGCTACGAGCAGTACTTC	CASSLVREGYEQYF
NA	TRBV7-2	TRBD2	TRBJ2-5	TGTGCCAGCAGCACAGGACTAGCGGGAGAGGGGGCCCAGTACTTC	CASSTGLAGEGAQYF
NA	TRBV19	NA	TRBJ1-2	TGTGCCAGTAGTATTTCGCCAGGGACTTATGGCTACACCTTC	CASSISPGTYGYTF
NA	TRBV27	NA	TRBJ2-7	TGTGCCAGCAGTTTAGCGGATAGCTCCTACGAGCAGTACTTC	CASSLADSSYEQYF
few	TRBV2	TRBD2	TRBJ2-3	TGTGCCAGCAGGGGACTAGGGCGAGATACGCAGTATTTT	CASRGLGRDTQYF
NA	TRBV28	TRBD1	TRBJ2-7	TGTGCCAGCAGTTCCACGGACAGGCCGTACGAGCAGTACTTC	CASSSTDRPYEQYF
few	TRBV6-5	TRBD1	TRBJ2-5	TGTGCCAGCAGTTCCGGGACAGGGCGTCCCCAGTACTTC	CASSSGTGRPQYF
NA	TRBV10-2	TRBD2	TRBJ2-3	TGCGCCAGCAGTGCTTTAGCGGGAGGGCAAACGCAGTATTTT	CASSALAGGQTQYF
NA	TRBV24-1	TRBD2	TRBJ2-5	TGTGCCACCAGTGATTTGATGGCGGGAGGAAAAGAGACCCAGTACTTC	CATSDLMAGGKETQYF
NA	TRBV18	TRBD2	TRBJ2-5	TGTGCCAGCTCACGTATCGTAGCGGGAGGGCGTTTAACATGGTTTCAAGAGACCCAGTACTTC	CASSRIVAGGRLTWFQETQYF
NA	TRBV27	NA	TRBJ1-1	TGTGCCAGCAGCTATACCAGGGGTACAGAAGCTTTCTTT	CASSYTRGTEAFF
NA	TRBV19	TRBD1	TRBJ2-7	TGTGCCAGTACCCCGGGACAGGGGGCCTACGAGCAGTACTTC	CASTPGQGAYEQYF
NA	TRBV27	TRBD2	TRBJ2-3	TGTGCCAGCAGTTCGACTAGCGGGAAACAGTATTTT	CASSSTSGKQYF
NA	TRBV27	TRBD2	TRBJ2-1	TGTGCCAGCATTGGGACTAGCGGGATTCAACGTAATAAAAATGAGCAGTTCTTC	CASIGTSGIQRNKNEQFF
NA	TRBV5-1	NA	TRBJ2-1	TGCGCCAGCAGCAACCTACAGTACAATGAGCAGTTCTTC	CASSNLQYNEQFF
NA	TRBV28	NA	TRBJ1-1	TGTGCCAGCAGTCTGCGGAAGTGGGGGGACACTGAAGCTTTCTTT	CASSLRKWGDTEAFF
NA	TRBV7-2	NA	TRBJ2-1	TGTGCCAGCAGCCGATTAGTCCGGAATGAGCAGTTCTTC	CASSRLVRNEQFF
NA	TRBV19	TRBD1	TRBJ2-5	TGTGCCAGTAGCCGGGACAGCTTCCAAGAGACCCAGTACTTC	CASSRDSFQETQYF